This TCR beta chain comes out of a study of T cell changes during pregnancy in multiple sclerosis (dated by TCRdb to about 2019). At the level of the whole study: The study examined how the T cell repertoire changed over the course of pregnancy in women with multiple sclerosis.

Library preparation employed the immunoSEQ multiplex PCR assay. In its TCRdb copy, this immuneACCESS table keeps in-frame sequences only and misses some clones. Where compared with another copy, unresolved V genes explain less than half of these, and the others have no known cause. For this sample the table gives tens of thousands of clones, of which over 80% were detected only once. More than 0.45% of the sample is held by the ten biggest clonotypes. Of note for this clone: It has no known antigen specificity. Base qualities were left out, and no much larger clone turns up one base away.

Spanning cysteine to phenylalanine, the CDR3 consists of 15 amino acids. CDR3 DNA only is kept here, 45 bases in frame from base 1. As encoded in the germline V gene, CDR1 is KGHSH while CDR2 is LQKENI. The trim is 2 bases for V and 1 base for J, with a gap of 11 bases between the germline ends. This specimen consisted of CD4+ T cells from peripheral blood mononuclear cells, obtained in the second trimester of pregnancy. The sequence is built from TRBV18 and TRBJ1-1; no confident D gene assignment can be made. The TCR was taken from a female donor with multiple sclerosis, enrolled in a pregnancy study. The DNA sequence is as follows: TGTGCCAGCTCACCAGTAGCCCGACCGAACACTGAAGCTTTCTTT. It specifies CASSPVARPNTEAFF.